This T cell receptor (beta chain) derives from a study of T cell clonotyping in hematopoietic cell transplantation. Study details: Cytoreduction preceded collection of pretransplant recipient samples.

Here immunoSEQ multiplex PCR was the method, and the copy in TCRdb shows in-frame clones only, minus some. The profile shows under 30,000 clones, about 80% of them singletons. V was pared by 3 bases and J by 3 bases, with 12 bases between. Germline V gives CDR1 WSHSY, CDR2 SAAADI. CDR3 length: 14 residues. Time point: recipient sample about 28 days before transplant, after cytoreduction. Samples: about 28 days before transplant, then days 30, 100 and 180 after. Details on this clone: The target antigen is unknown.

Whole-study results and caveats: Recipient TCR diversity dropped after transplant; expanded clonotypes rose from day 30 to 180. Higher Inverse Simpson Index values in graft donor and pretransplant recipient predicted broader posttransplant TCR diversity.

Sample: peripheral blood mononuclear cells, taken before stem cell transplant. This rearrangement joins TRBV10-2 to TRBJ2-7; tentative D call: TRBD1 (8 bases). This clonotype was sampled from a woman younger than 45 with chronic myeloid leukemia. Some clones in this sample may be carry-over from other donors' samples. The CDR3 nucleotides are TGCGCCAGCAGTGAAAGCGGGACAGGCTACGAGCAGTACGTC. It specifies CASSESGTGYEQYV.